This is a list of T cell receptor beta chains from one sample in a study of control samples from healthy donors and cancer patients. Only in-frame clones appear in the TCRdb table, and some are missing; sequencing was by immunoSEQ multiplex PCR. The sample holds about 120,000 clones, over 75% seen once. Sequenced material: PBMCs. These receptors were taken from a woman aged 50 to 60 with colorectal cancer. Both conserved end residues are part of each CDR3. Rows give clone size only sometimes, using once, few, many, or a class for an expanded clone.

j_call v_call clone_size cdr3_aa
TRBJ1-1 TRBV9 - CASSVADATEAFF
TRBJ2-1 TRBV11-2 - CASSSPLHNEQFF
TRBJ1-1 TRBV6-5 - CASSLKYKNTEAFF
TRBJ1-3 TRBV2 - CASSVHSGNTIYF
TRBJ1-4 TRBV28 - CASSRPPDGVYEKLFF
TRBJ1-5 TRBV3-1/TRBV3-2 - CASSQGVANQPQHF
TRBJ2-3 TRBV3-1/TRBV3-2 - CASSRAGSSSSTDTQYF
TRBJ2-3 TRBV19 - CASSIHRDRESKDTQYF
TRBJ2-1 TRBV6-1 once CASSEITPWGEQFF
TRBJ2-7 TRBV7-8 - CASSLSAGTSYEQYF
TRBJ1-5 TRBV3-1/TRBV3-2 few CASSQRGQPQHF
TRBJ1-4 TRBV2 - CASGGDRNNEKLFF
TRBJ1-2 TRBV11-2 - CASSSLARVKDYGYTF
TRBJ1-5 TRBV21-1 - CASSNPWGISAGNQPQHF
TRBJ2-7 TRBV12-3/TRBV12-4 few CASSTLRSNEQYF
TRBJ1-5 TRBV5-4 - CASSIQGVRNQPQHF
TRBJ2-4 TRBV28 - CASSGGSNIQYF
TRBJ2-2 TRBV5-1 - CASSWGGTGELFF
TRBJ1-6 TRBV5-8 - CASSKRGRGGNSPLHF
TRBJ1-6 TRBV6-6 few CASSYSNRDSPLHF
TRBJ1-1 TRBV6-5 - CASSYDRYFEAFF
TRBJ1-2 TRBV5-1 - CASSSQQGANYGYTF
TRBJ2-7 TRBV2 - CASSEAANSYEQYF
TRBJ2-2 TRBV15 - CATSRDGTTDGELFF
TRBJ2-7 TRBV5-3 - CARSAGGQPWDEQYF
TRBJ2-1 TRBV28 - CASSQDPRLRGPVGNEQFF
TRBJ2-2 TRBV5-5 - CASSSTGTASTGELFF
TRBJ2-2 TRBV7-6 - CASSLTTQPNTGELFF
TRBJ2-7 TRBV27 once CASGDRGLVEQYF
TRBJ1-2 TRBV3-1/TRBV3-2 - CASSQGAQGARGYTF
TRBJ1-1 TRBV6-5 - CASRGVRTEAFF
TRBJ2-7 TRBV7-9 - CASSLATTGFHEQYF
TRBJ2-3 TRBV7-6 - CASSHPGGLDTQYF
TRBJ2-7 TRBV30 - CAWSETYEQYF
TRBJ2-5 TRBV19 - CASSFRTSGSTETQYF
TRBJ1-4 TRBV30 - CAWAQGQDEKLFF
TRBJ2-1 TRBV12-1 - CASSSTSGAHNEQFF
TRBJ2-7 TRBV14 - CASSQGLGTRRSYEQYF
TRBJ1-6 TRBV10-2 once CATGGGGLDNSPLHF
TRBJ1-4 TRBV7-8 once CASSPGQGRNEKLFF
TRBJ1-5 TRBV28 once CASSFRSLDRGRGNQPQHF
TRBJ1-1 TRBV10-3 once CASRIDTEAFF
TRBJ2-1 TRBV7-2 - CASSRGTVHNEQFF
TRBJ2-1 TRBV5-1 - CASSLDGGFQFF
TRBJ2-5 TRBV11-2 - CASSFTQAHKTQYF
TRBJ2-3 TRBV20-1 - CSASGDHYTDTQYF
TRBJ2-5 TRBV10-1 - CASSESRLAGLQETQYF